This TCR beta chain was sequenced in a study of T cells after yellow fever vaccination (dated by TCRdb to about 2019). At the level of the whole study: The SMART-Seq v4 Ultra Low Input RNA kit was used to prepare libraries from fractions with low cell numbers. To track T-cell clones before and after primary and booster YFV17D yellow fever vaccination, bulk TCR alpha and beta repertoires were sequenced longitudinally. The cohort comprised two healthy male donors, one aged 18 to 30 and one aged 30 to 39 years. Blood was drawn at multiple timepoints before and after primary and secondary immunization, with bulk PBMC replicates and cell subsets isolated.

Findings and caveats that apply to the study as a whole: Most clones expanded after primary vaccination (96% of CD4 and roughly 90% of CD8) were re-detected after the booster, suggesting that broad memory maintenance occurred. A small share of clonotypes was detected in both CD4 and CD8 compartments, with the overlap likely arising from convergent recombination. The secondary T-cell response was found to be weaker but faster than the primary response, with a peak reached on day 5 rather than on day 15. Only a couple of donors were included in the study, so the extent to which the findings can be generalized is limited. Because abundant contaminating clonotypes from the bulk population could be contained in FACS-sorted repertoires, computational filtering was required.

Reading the germline V gene gives CDR1 SGHVS and CDR2 FQNEAQ. Relative to germline, V is missing 5 bases and J is missing 5 bases, with 8 bases of the junction outside any gene match. The CDR3, cysteine through phenylalanine, is 15 amino acids long. The entry retains the CDR3 DNA only, 45 bases that are in frame from base 1. The instrument was an Illumina NovaSeq 6000. TCR cDNA was made using 5'RACE template switching, a step that added a universal primer site and unique molecular identifiers. Priming of cDNA synthesis was performed from both the TCR alpha and TCR beta constant segments. Libraries were amplified in two PCR steps, with sample barcodes and sequencing adapters added in the second step. Sequencing of the libraries was done on either Illumina HiSeq 2500 (2x100 bp) or NovaSeq (2x150 bp). Regarding the original processing steps: Demultiplexing of reads and collapsing into UMI consensus sequences were performed with MIGEC, and V(D)J alignment was carried out with MiXCR. Clonotypes responding to the vaccine were identified with edgeR on replicate PBMC samples, with the criteria of FDR below 0.01 and a log2 fold change above 5 up to day 15. Each bulk clonotype was labeled CD4 or CD8 based on which sequenced repertoire, CD4 or CD8, contained the clonotype at higher abundance. The public reads were reanalyzed by TCRdb: fastp trimming at Q25, MiXCR alignment, in-frame beta chains only. Entries that share a CDR3 protein sequence are merged under the most common genes and DNA. The V and J calls come from TCRdb's annotation, not from the publication. This sample holds about 320,000 distinct CDR3 sequences; approximately 4.5% were observed only once. 15% to 20% of the sample belongs to the ten largest clones.

This clonotype was observed many times. The specificity of this receptor is unknown. No much larger clonotype is one base removed from it; base qualities were not supplied. According to the study, the label for this sample's treatment or condition signals: live attenuated yellow fever vaccine strain. At each blood-draw timepoint, two biological replicates of bulk PBMCs were collected. A standard Ficoll-Paque protocol was used to isolate PBMCs from peripheral blood. TriZol was used to extract RNA from bulk PBMCs, CD4 and CD8 fractions, and dextramer-positive and dextramer-negative fractions. The receptor was derived from a young man who received the YFV17D yellow fever vaccine. Material: PBMCs, obtained 15 days after the yellow fever booster vaccination. The chain couples TRBV7-8 to TRBJ1-4; TRBD1 matches 7 bases in the middle. The nucleotide sequence is TGTGCCAGCAGCCGCACAGGGGCCTCCAATGAAAAACTGTTTTTT. Translated, this is CASSRTGASNEKLFF.